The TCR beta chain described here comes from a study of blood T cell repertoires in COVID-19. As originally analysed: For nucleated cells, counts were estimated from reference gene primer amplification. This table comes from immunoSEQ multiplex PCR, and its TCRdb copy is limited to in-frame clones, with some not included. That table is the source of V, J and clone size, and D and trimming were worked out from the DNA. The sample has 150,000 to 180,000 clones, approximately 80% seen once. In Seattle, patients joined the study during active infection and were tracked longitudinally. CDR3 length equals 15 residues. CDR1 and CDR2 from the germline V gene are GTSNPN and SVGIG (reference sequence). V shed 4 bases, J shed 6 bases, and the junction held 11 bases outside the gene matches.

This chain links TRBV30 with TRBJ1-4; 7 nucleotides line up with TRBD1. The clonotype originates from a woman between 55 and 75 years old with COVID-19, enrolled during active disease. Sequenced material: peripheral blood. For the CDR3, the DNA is TGTGCCTGGACATACGCGGGACAGCTTTATGAAAAACTGTTTTTT. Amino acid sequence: CAWTYAGQLYEKLFF. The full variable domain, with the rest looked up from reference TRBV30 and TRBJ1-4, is SQTIHQWPATLVQPVGSPLSLECTVEGTSNPNLYWYRQAAGRGLQLLFYSVGIGQISSEVPQNLSASRPQDRQFILSSKKLLLSDSGFYLCAWTYAGQLYEKLFFGSGTQLSVL.